The sequence of this TCR beta chain was determined in a study of T cells in Graves' hyperthyroidism and ophthalmopathy. General study findings and limits: Before onset, by a median of around six months, the model predicted ophthalmopathy.

Clinical Activity Scores of at least 3, NOSPECS grades of at least 4 and durations under 3 months characterized ophthalmopathy patients. For this clonotype: Its target is unknown.

TCR beta CDR3 sequences were amplified from RNA transcripts. First-round RT-PCR of the TCR CDR3 relied on the HTBI primer set. TCRdb used MiXCR to reprocess the multiplex PCR reads, holding one entry per CDR3 protein. The sample carries a few hundred thousand distinct CDR3 sequences, roughly 14% recorded once. This CDR3 has 12 amino acids. Trimming stripped 11 bases from V and 7 bases from J, with 15 bases between. In germline, CDR1 is SGHAT, CDR2 FQDESV (reference sequence). The source material was blood. The J gene is TRBJ1-5, the V gene TRBV11-1, with a weak D call TRBD1 (6 bases). This sequence originates from a woman younger than 45 with Graves' ophthalmopathy. The DNA for the CDR3 is TGTGCCCCCAAGGGGGGTGGACAGCCCCAGCATTTT. Amino acid sequence: CAPKGGGQPQHF.